Each of the 23 T cell receptor beta chains below was sequenced from the same sample in a study of untreated major depressive disorder. Only in-frame clones appear in the TCRdb table, and some are missing; sequencing was by immunoSEQ multiplex PCR. The table has under 15,000 clones, around nine tenths seen once; the top ten hold approximately 0.8%. Broader study findings: CD4+ T cells from depressed patients used TRBV05-01 (Vbeta 5.1) more often than controls.

Their cognate antigens are unknown. Sequenced: CD4+ T cells from PBMCs. Every receptor here comes from a man under 40 with major depressive disorder.

The chain joins TRBV7-3 to TRBJ2-2; 10 bases are a match to TRBD1. J lost 8 bases, V lost 4 bases, and 4 bases had no gene match. Per the germline V gene, CDR1 is SGHTA and CDR2 is FQGTGA. The CDR3 contains 14 residues. CDR3 protein: CASSSTGGMGELFF. CDR3 coding DNA: TGTGCCAGCAGCTCGACAGGGGGCATGGGGGAGCTGTTTTTT.

J is TRBJ1-4 and V is TRBV25-1; TRBD1 is a possible D gene (5 bases). Germline V gives CDR1 MGHDK, CDR2 SYGVNS. This CDR3 comprises 14 residues. V was trimmed by 6 bases and J by 4 bases, leaving 12 bases between them. The CDR3 reads CASRERGLNEKLFF. The CDR3, as DNA: TGTGCCAGCAGGGAGAGGGGTCTTAATGAAAAACTGTTTTTT. Supplemented by reference TRBV25-1 and TRBJ1-4, the full variable domain reads EADIYQTPRYLVIGTGKKITLECSQTMGHDKMYWYQQDPGMELHLIHYSYGVNSTEKGDLSSESTVSRIRTEHFPLTLESARPSHTSQYLCASRERGLNEKLFFGSGTQLSVL.

V gene TRBV6-1 combines with J gene TRBJ1-5, with TRBD1 identical over 8 bases. This CDR3 region has 15 residues. Germline CDR1 and CDR2: MNHNS and SASEGT. The V gene end was trimmed by 6 bases and the J gene end by 6 bases; junction bases not matched to a gene: 10. CDR3 protein: CASSPNPGGGQPQHF. CDR3 nucleotides: TGTGCCAGCAGCCCCAATCCAGGGGGCGGTCAGCCCCAGCATTTT.

This chain joins TRBV4-1 and TRBJ2-6; TRBD1 aligns across 7 bases. Trimming cost V 1 base and J 1 base; bases outside gene matches: 4. The germline V gene has CDR1 MGHRA and CDR2 YSYEKL. The CDR3 totals 17 residues. As DNA, the CDR3 is TGCGCCAGCAGCCAAGGTGACAGGGTGTCTGGGGCCAACGTCCTGACTTTC. This translates into CASSQGDRVSGANVLTF.

This chain joins TRBV14 and TRBJ2-5; a weak D match, TRBD2 (5 bases). The V gene's germline CDR1 is SGHDN and CDR2 FVKESK. Trimming took 4 bases from V and 1 from J, leaving 16 bases between them. The CDR3 covers 16 residues. DNA of the CDR3: TGTGCCAGCAGCCCCCTTGGGAGTAGCGCCCAAGAGACCCAGTACTTC. Its protein is CASSPLGSSAQETQYF.

The V gene is TRBV9, the J gene TRBJ2-2; TRBD1 agrees at 8 bases. The CDR3 is 13 amino acids. CDR1 SGDLS and CDR2 YYNGEE come from the germline V gene. V lost 3 bases, J lost 10 bases, and 5 bases stayed unmatched. In nucleotides, the CDR3 is TGTGCCAGCAGCGCCCAGGGGGCCGTGGAGCTGTTTTTT. Its protein is CASSAQGAVELFF. The full variable domain, in which reference TRBV9 and TRBJ2-2 provide the parts outside the CDR3, is DSGVTQTPKHLITATGQRVTLRCSPRSGDLSVYWYQQSLDQGLQFLIQYYNGEERAKGNILERFSAQQFPDLHSELNLSSLELGDSALYFCASSAQGAVELFFGEGSRLTVL.

J is TRBJ2-7 and V is TRBV6-1, with 7 bases aligning to TRBD1. CDR1 and CDR2 from the germline V gene are MNHNS and SASEGT. The V gene end was trimmed by 1 base and the J gene end by 3 bases; junction bases not matched to a gene: 9. The CDR3 is made up of 16 amino acids. The CDR3 DNA follows: TGTGCCAGCAGTGAAGGCGACAGGGATGGGAACTACGAGCAGTACTTC. Protein product: CASSEGDRDGNYEQYF.

The chain is built from TRBV2 and TRBJ1-6; D perhaps matches TRBD1 (5 bases). The ends were cut back, 6 bases at V and 9 bases at J, with 21 bases in the middle. Per germline, CDR1 SNHLY and CDR2 FYNNEI. The CDR3 covers 16 residues. The CDR3, as DNA: TGTGCCAGCAGCAAGAGGCCTACAGGTGATTCTTCACCCCTCCACTTT. The encoded protein is CASSKRPTGDSSPLHF.

This chain links TRBV4-2 with TRBJ1-6; 8 positions match TRBD1. This CDR3 is 16 amino acids long. V trimming: 1 base; J trimming: 15 bases; junction bases outside the gene matches: 14. CDR1 and CDR2 from the germline V gene are LGHNA and YNFKEQ. Here the CDR3 reads CASSQVLAGGEKDLHF. In nucleotides, the CDR3 is TGTGCCAGCAGCCAAGTTTTAGCAGGGGGCGAAAAAGACCTCCACTTT.

V is TRBV19 and J is TRBJ2-2; the D call may be TRBD1 or TRBD2 (5 bases each). Germline V gene lookup returns CDR1 LNHDA and CDR2 SQIVND (reference sequence). This CDR3 comprises 14 residues. Trimming removed 2 bases at V and 6 bases at J, with 10 bases between. CDR3 nucleotide sequence: TGTGCCAGTAGTATAAGGGACGGGGCCGGGGAGCTGTTTTTT. This translates into CASSIRDGAGELFF. Looking up the rest from reference TRBV19 and TRBJ2-2 gives the full variable domain: DGGITQSPKYLFRKEGQNVTLSCEQNLNHDAMYWYRQDPGQGLRLIYYSQIVNDFQKGDIAEGYSVSREKKESFPLTVTSAQKNPTAFYLCASSIRDGAGELFFGEGSRLTVL.

V gene TRBV21-1 combines with J gene TRBJ2-1; the table gives TRBD2 as D, unverified against the DNA. TRBV21-1 is a pseudogene locus. The CDR3 contains 15 residues. The CDR3 DNA is TGTGCCAGCAGCAAAGAATGCCCGGGAATGGATGAGCAGTTCTTC. It is translated as CASSKECPGMDEQFF.

The chain couples TRBV6-5 to TRBJ2-7; D may be TRBD2 (6 bases). In germline, CDR1 is MNHEY, CDR2 SVGAGI. Deletions cut 6 bases from V and 3 bases from J, with 15 bases between. This CDR3 spans 14 amino acids. This chain's CDR3 is CASSSAGTVYEQYF. DNA for the CDR3: TGTGCCAGCAGCTCGGCGGGGACTGTCTACGAGCAGTACTTC.

This sequence joins TRBV9 and TRBJ1-1; D perhaps matches TRBD1 (5 bases). CDR3 length equals 13 residues. With 0 bases removed from V and 4 bases from J, the gap between germline ends came to 7 bases. Germline loops: CDR1 SGDLS, CDR2 YYNGEE. The CDR3 DNA sequence: TGTGCCAGCAGCGTAGGGGGGTTCACTGAAGCTTTCTTT. It specifies CASSVGGFTEAFF.

The V call is TRBV5-1, the J call TRBJ2-1; unclear D gene. CDR1 SGHRS and CDR2 YFSETQ come from the germline V gene. V dropped 0 bases and J dropped 4 bases, with 11 bases sitting between them. This CDR3 is built from 15 residues. Written as DNA, the CDR3 is TGCGCCAGCAGCTTGGGACTCCCAACTTACAATGAGCAGTTCTTC. Encoded protein: CASSLGLPTYNEQFF.

This sequence joins TRBV6-6 and TRBJ1-3, with D possibly being TRBD1 (5 bases). V lost 0 bases to trimming and J lost 2 bases, with 5 bases between them. Germline assignment: CDR1 MNHNY and CDR2 SVGAGI (reference sequence). CDR3 length equals 14 residues. CDR3 sequence (DNA): TGTGCCAGCAGTTACTCGGGGGCTGGAAACACCATATATTTT. This sequence encodes CASSYSGAGNTIYF.

The chain recombines TRBV5-1 with TRBJ1-5; D gene ambiguous. The CDR3 extends over 14 amino acids. The germline V gene encodes CDR1 SGHRS and CDR2 YFSETQ. Trimming shortened V by 0 bases and J by 7 bases, and 11 bases separated the two germline ends. CDR3 DNA: TGCGCCAGCAGCTTGGACGGGGTGGACCAGCCCCAGCATTTT. Amino acids: CASSLDGVDQPQHF.

The rearrangement links TRBV10-3 to TRBJ2-5; 7 bases align to TRBD2. The CDR3 consists of 13 residues. The germline V gene has CDR1 ENHRY and CDR2 SYGVKD. Trimming cost V 7 bases and J 4 bases; bases outside gene matches: 6. The chain's CDR3 is CAIKPGGGETQYF. The CDR3 DNA is TGTGCCATCAAACCGGGGGGAGGAGAGACCCAGTACTTC.

This clone appeared once. V usage is TRBV9 and J usage is TRBJ1-1, with 8 bases identical to TRBD1. Trimming took 4 bases from V and 0 from J; bases not matched to a gene: 11. This CDR3 has 17 amino acids. The germline V gene encodes CDR1 SGDLS and CDR2 YYNGEE. The CDR3 DNA sequence: TGTGCCAGCAGCCCGACTCAGGGGGCATGGATGAACACTGAAGCTTTCTTT. Its protein is CASSPTQGAWMNTEAFF. Full variable domain (outside the CDR3, taken from reference TRBV9 and TRBJ1-1): DSGVTQTPKHLITATGQRVTLRCSPRSGDLSVYWYQQSLDQGLQFLIQYYNGEERAKGNILERFSAQQFPDLHSELNLSSLELGDSALYFCASSPTQGAWMNTEAFFGQGTRLTVV.

V usage is TRBV6-1 and J usage is TRBJ1-2; the D is unclear. The CDR3 has 12 amino acids. Germline CDR1 is MNHNS and CDR2 is SASEGT. V dropped 0 bases and J dropped 1 base, with 0 bases sitting between them. The CDR3 loop reads CASSEANYGYTF. The CDR3 DNA sequence: TGTGCCAGCAGTGAAGCTAACTATGGCTACACCTTC.

This clone came up once. J is TRBJ1-6 and V is TRBV9, with D unresolved. The CDR3 sequence is 15 residues long. Germline loops: CDR1 SGDLS, CDR2 YYNGEE. Trimming pared 0 bases from V and 0 bases from J, leaving 4 bases between. Here the CDR3 reads CASSVDFSYNSPLHF. In nucleotides, the CDR3 is TGTGCCAGCAGCGTAGACTTCTCCTATAATTCACCCCTCCACTTT. Looking up the rest from reference TRBV9 and TRBJ1-6 gives the full variable domain: DSGVTQTPKHLITATGQRVTLRCSPRSGDLSVYWYQQSLDQGLQFLIQYYNGEERAKGNILERFSAQQFPDLHSELNLSSLELGDSALYFCASSVDFSYNSPLHFGNGTRLTVT.

This sequence joins TRBV2 and TRBJ2-5; perhaps D is TRBD1 or TRBD2 (6 bases each). This CDR3 is 14 amino acids long. CDR1 is SNHLY and CDR2 is FYNNEI in the germline V gene. Trimming shortened V by 4 bases and J by 4 bases, and 13 bases separated the two germline ends. The CDR3 nucleotides are TGTGCCAGCAGTGCAACCGGGGGCAGAGAGACCCAGTACTTC. It encodes CASSATGGRETQYF.

The V gene is TRBV10-3, the J gene TRBJ1-6, with 8 bases lining up with TRBD1. Germline V gene sequence: CDR1 ENHRY, CDR2 SYGVKD. V lost 6 bases and J lost 10; bases outside the gene matches: 11. The CDR3 has 15 residues. CDR3 DNA sequence: TGTGCCATCAGCCTGACAGGGGTTTTTGGGTCACCCCTCCACTTT. Translated: CAISLTGVFGSPLHF.

The J gene is TRBJ2-7, the V gene TRBV18, with D possibly TRBD1 on 7 matching bases. This CDR3 is 14 amino acids long. The V and J ends lost 3 bases and 3 bases respectively, with 12 bases between them. Germline CDR1 and CDR2: KGHSH and LQKENI. CDR3 in amino acids: CASSPRQGGYEQYF. CDR3 DNA sequence: TGTGCCAGCTCACCGCGACAGGGAGGCTACGAGCAGTACTTC.